The rows below give T cell receptor beta chains drawn from one sample of a study of identical twins. MiXCR, applied by TCRdb to the 5' RACE reads, yields one record per CDR3 protein. The repertoire includes about 200,000 distinct CDR3 sequences, around 10% of them detected once, and about 5.5% sits in the top ten. Specimen: memory (CD45RO+) T cells sorted from blood. These receptor sequences come from a woman aged 18-30 years in good health. CDR3s include the opening cysteine and the closing phenylalanine or tryptophan. Fields, in order: clone size, V gene, CDR3 protein. Some rows mark clone size as missing; the rest say once, few, many or name a class of expanded clone.

few,TRBV7-2,CASSSGLDTQYF
many,TRBV5-1,CASSLQPGDYNEQFF
many,TRBV12-3/TRBV12-4,CASTSGNADVEQFF
-,TRBV20-1,CSASAGLYEQYF
many,TRBV4-2,CASSQTGVEAFF
-,TRBV19,CASSTVRQRGTEAFF
-,TRBV28,CASSTPHKNQPQHF
few,TRBV10-3,CAIRESTSPLHF
many,TRBV20-1,CSASGSMNTEAFF
few,TRBV6-2/TRBV6-3,CATGTAEAFF
many,TRBV27,CASGRQGNTEAFF
few,TRBV12-3/TRBV12-4,CASSRQGLSEQFF
-,TRBV3-1,CASSQDRGPQHF
many,TRBV20-1,CSLGDSSTDTQYF